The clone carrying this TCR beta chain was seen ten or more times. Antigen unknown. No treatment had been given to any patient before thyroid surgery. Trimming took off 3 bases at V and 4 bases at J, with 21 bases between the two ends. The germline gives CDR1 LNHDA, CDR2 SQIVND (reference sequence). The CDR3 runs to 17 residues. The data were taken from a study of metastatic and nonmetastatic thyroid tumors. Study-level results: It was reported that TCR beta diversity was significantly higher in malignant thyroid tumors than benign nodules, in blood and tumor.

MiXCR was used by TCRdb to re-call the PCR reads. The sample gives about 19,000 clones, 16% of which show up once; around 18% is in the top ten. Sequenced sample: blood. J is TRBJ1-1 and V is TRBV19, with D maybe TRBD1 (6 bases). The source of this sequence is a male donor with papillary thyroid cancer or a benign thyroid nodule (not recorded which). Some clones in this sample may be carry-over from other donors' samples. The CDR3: CASSMGTPGALGTEAFF. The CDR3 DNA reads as TGTGCCAGTAGTATGGGAACGCCGGGGGCCCTGGGCACTGAAGCTTTCTTT.